This T cell receptor beta chain was captured by sequencing in a study of molecular identifiers for immune sequencing clone quantification. General study points: Sizes of highly expanded clones could be underestimated through identical TCRs sharing a barcode. Under 1% of molecules in naive cells, but over 98% of effector molecules, belonged to clones above 20 RNA copies.

The CDR3 extends over 11 amino acids. Germline CDR1 and CDR2: SGHTA and FQGNSA. One entry per CDR3 protein, called by TCRdb with MiXCR from the PCR reads. The sample carries over 600,000 distinct CDR3 sequences, roughly 21% recorded once. As concerns this clonotype: No antigen is known for it. One end of the junction varies from germline; a read error may be responsible.

Sample: naive CD8+ T cells from blood, with Jurkat cell RNA spiked in. Subset here: FACS-sorted CD8+CD4-CCR7+CD45RA+ naive T cells. The gene calls are TRBV7-2 and TRBJ2-7, with D uncertain. The receptor was derived from a human donor in good health. Some libraries in this study had Jurkat cell RNA spiked in. CDR3: CAGSISYEQYF. CDR3 DNA: TGTGCCGGCAGCATATCCTACGAGCAGTACTTC.